This T cell receptor beta chain was identified during a study of blood T cell dynamics during melanoma immunotherapy. Notes on the study in general: The study could not tell melanoma-specific clones from general immune activation.

V was shortened by 6 bases and J by 8 bases, with 20 bases between the two germline ends. The CDR3 is 15 amino acids. The germline V gene encodes CDR1 SGHAT and CDR2 FQNNGV. On this clone itself: What it binds is not known.

Every bulk PBMC sample received the same 350 ng of DNA. The table came from immunoSEQ multiplex PCR; TCRdb's copy has only in-frame clones and leaves some out. The sample has 10,000 to 15,000 clones; around 84% are singletons. Documented time point: pre-treatment baseline. Patients had no prior systemic cancer treatment, immunosuppressants or other active cancers. This clonotype was obtained from a human donor with melanoma. The sequenced sample was blood, obtained from a patient treated with checkpoint blockade. The gene calls are TRBV11-2 and TRBJ2-1; D possibly matches TRBD1 or TRBD2 (5 bases each). The CDR3 sequence is CASRSFPAEGHEQFF. Written as DNA, the CDR3 is TGTGCCAGCAGATCCTTTCCGGCCGAGGGACATGAGCAGTTCTTC.